The 21 T cell receptor beta chains listed next were all sequenced from one sample in a study of T cell responses to AZD1222 COVID-19 vaccine. Generated by immunoSEQ multiplex PCR, the TCRdb table keeps only in-frame clones and is missing some. Altogether 150,000 to 200,000 clones are present, approximately 90% being singletons, with the ten largest covering roughly 1.2%. The input for sequencing was peripheral blood, taken 28 days after the second AZD1222 dose. The receptors were gathered from an adult who received the AZD1222 COVID-19 vaccine.

This rearrangement joins TRBV16 to TRBJ1-4; D gene unclear. CDR1 is KGHSY and CDR2 is FQNENV in the germline V gene. V was clipped by 0 bases and J by 5 bases, with 10 bases between them. The CDR3 is 15 amino acids. CDR3 bases: TGTGCCAGCAGCCAATCGGGAACACTAAATGAAAAACTGTTTTTT. It encodes CASSQSGTLNEKLFF.

Concerning this clone itself: Additional DNA sequences in this sample encode the identical CDR3. The chain is built from TRBV27 and TRBJ1-6, with D hard to call. CDR3 length: 12 amino acids. V lost 3 bases, J lost 8 bases, and 5 bases lay in between. CDR1 is MNHEY and CDR2 is SMNVEV in the germline V gene (reference sequence). CDR3 amino acids: CASSFFDSPLHF. The CDR3 coding sequence is TGTGCCAGCAGTTTTTTCGATTCACCCCTCCACTTT.

The gene calls are TRBV2 and TRBJ2-1, with 8 bases identical to TRBD1. Unmatched junction bases numbered 14, after V lost 6 bases and J lost 7 bases. CDR3 size: 16 residues. CDR1 is SNHLY, CDR2 FYNNEI, per germline. The CDR3 DNA is TGTGCCAGCAGCAATTCCGGGACAGGTAAACTGAATGAGCAGTTCTTC. It yields the protein CASSNSGTGKLNEQFF.

This sequence joins TRBV6-5 and TRBJ2-2, with 13 bases identical to TRBD2. Looked up from germline, CDR1 is MNHEY and CDR2 is SVGAGI. This CDR3 spans 15 amino acids. Trimming took 10 bases from V and 8 from J; bases not matched to a gene: 10. DNA of the CDR3: TGTGCCACCGCCCCCGGACTAGCGGGAGTGGGGGAGCTGTTTTTT. Translating it yields CATAPGLAGVGELFF.

The V and J genes are TRBV12-3 or TRBV12-4 and TRBJ1-3; D gene uncertain. The CDR3 runs to 12 residues. Trimming removed 8 bases from V and 1 base from J, with 6 bases in between. The CDR3 nucleotides are TGTGCCAGCCAGTTGTCTGGAAACACCATATATTTT. Its translation is CASQLSGNTIYF.

This clone was seen only once. The chain is built from TRBV20-1 and TRBJ2-2; no clear D gene. Germline V gene sequence: CDR1 DFQATT, CDR2 SNEGSKA (reference sequence). V was pared by 3 bases and J by 7 bases, with 6 bases between. The CDR3 length is 11 residues. The CDR3 sequence: CSASLGGELFF. The CDR3 region has the DNA TGCAGTGCTAGTTTGGGCGGGGAGCTGTTTTTT.

The chain couples TRBV2 to TRBJ1-6; the D gene is possibly TRBD1 (6 bases). The CDR3 is 17 amino acids. Germline lookup yields CDR1 SNHLY and CDR2 FYNNEI. V lost 7 bases and J 5 bases, leaving 21 bases between the germline ends. The chain's CDR3 is CASTPKGAGGHNSPLHF. The CDR3 DNA follows: TGTGCCAGCACACCCAAGGGCGCGGGGGGGCATAATTCACCCCTCCACTTT.

V usage is TRBV27 and J usage is TRBJ2-1; a weak D match, TRBD2 (5 bases). Trimming shortened V by 1 base and J by 2 bases, and 12 bases separated the two germline ends. CDR3 size: 16 residues. Per the germline V gene, CDR1 is MNHEY and CDR2 is SMNVEV (reference sequence). The CDR3: CASSLLAGYTYNEQFF. Here the CDR3 DNA reads TGTGCCAGCAGTTTATTGGCGGGTTACACCTACAATGAGCAGTTCTTC.

V usage is TRBV2 and J usage is TRBJ2-7; TRBD2 matches 8 bases. CDR1 is SNHLY and CDR2 is FYNNEI in the germline V gene. CDR3 size: 15 residues. V shed 6 bases, J shed 3 bases, and the junction held 10 bases outside the gene matches. CDR3 loop: CASRLGASGRYEQYF. DNA of the CDR3: TGTGCCAGCAGGCTTGGAGCTAGCGGGCGCTACGAGCAGTACTTC. The whole variable domain, remainder taken from reference TRBV2 and TRBJ2-7, is EPEVTQTPSHQVTQMGQEVILRCVPISNHLYFYWYRQILGQKVEFLVSFYNNEISEKSEIFDDQFSVERPDGSNFTLKIRSTKLEDSAMYFCASRLGASGRYEQYFGPGTRLTVT.

The chain recombines TRBV5-5 with TRBJ1-2; D not resolved. The CDR3 has 12 amino acids. The germline CDR1 and CDR2 sequences are SGHKS and YYEKEE (reference sequence). Trimming took off 2 bases at V and 7 bases at J, with 9 bases between the two ends. CDR3 sequence (DNA): TGTGCCAGCAGCTTAGGCATCGGTGGCTACACCTTC. Amino acid sequence: CASSLGIGGYTF.

This clone was seen just once. The chain has TRBV28 and TRBJ1-1; D gene uncertain. Germline CDR1 is MDHEN and CDR2 is SYDVKM. The germline V and J ends were trimmed by 3 bases and 1 base, with 9 bases remaining between them. This CDR3 contains 14 residues. The CDR3 sequence is CASSFLEKNTEAFF. In DNA form, the CDR3 reads TGTGCCAGCAGTTTTCTAGAAAAGAACACTGAAGCTTTCTTT.

This chain joins TRBV27 and TRBJ1-4; perhaps TRBD1 as D (5 bases). The CDR3 is 17 residues long. The ends were cut back, 0 bases at V and 3 bases at J, with 14 bases in the middle. The germline gives CDR1 MNHEY, CDR2 SMNVEV (reference sequence). This CDR3 is CASSLSIAGTANEKLFF. DNA for the CDR3: TGTGCCAGCAGTTTATCGATCGCGGGGACGGCTAATGAAAAACTGTTTTTT.

The V gene is TRBV5-6, the J gene TRBJ2-5; possible D gene TRBD2, 6 bases. V was shortened by 3 bases and J by 0 bases, with 12 bases between the two germline ends. This CDR3 has 15 residues. Germline values: CDR1 SGHDT, CDR2 YYEEEE. CDR3 DNA sequence: TGTGCCAGCAGCTCTCTCCGGGGGTACCAAGAGACCCAGTACTTC. This codes for CASSSLRGYQETQYF.

This chain links TRBV7-8 with TRBJ1-6; 8 positions agree with TRBD1. Trimming cost V 4 bases and J 14 bases; bases outside gene matches: 7. The CDR3 is 13 amino acids. Germline V lookup: CDR1 SGHVS, CDR2 FQNEAQ. CDR3 region: CASSWTGPSALHF. Here the CDR3 DNA reads TGTGCCAGCAGCTGGACAGGGCCTTCGGCCCTCCACTTT.

CDR3 nucleotides: TGTGCCAGCAGCCCTACTCGCGGGGGCGAGCAGTACTTC. Its protein is CASSPTRGGEQYF. The rearrangement joins TRBV7-3 to TRBJ2-7; 7 bases fit TRBD2. The length of the CDR3 is 13 residues. Germline lookup yields CDR1 SGHTA and CDR2 FQGTGA. The V gene end was trimmed by 5 bases and the J gene end by 6 bases; junction bases not matched to a gene: 7.

The chain couples TRBV6-5 to TRBJ2-6; D not certain. Germline-derived CDR1 and CDR2 are MNHEY and SVGAGI. The CDR3 runs to 14 residues. V dropped 8 bases and J dropped 0 bases, with 8 bases sitting between them. The CDR3 is CASGQASGANVLTF. The CDR3 DNA reads TGTGCCAGCGGCCAGGCCTCTGGGGCCAACGTCCTGACTTTC.

The V call is TRBV11-3, the J call TRBJ2-5; D gene ambiguous. V lost 3 bases and J 2 bases, leaving 13 bases between the germline ends. In germline, CDR1 is SGHNT, CDR2 YENEEA. This CDR3 is built from 15 residues. The CDR3 spells CASSLRGKTQETQYF. The CDR3 bases are TGTGCCAGCAGCTTGAGAGGAAAAACGCAAGAGACCCAGTACTTC.

This chain connects TRBV11-1 to TRBJ1-1, with D possibly being TRBD1 (5 bases). The V gene lost 1 base and the J gene lost 1 base, with 10 bases spanning the gap. Germline-derived CDR1 and CDR2 are SGHAT and FQDESV (reference sequence). The CDR3 is 15 residues long. CDR3: CASSLVWGRNTEAFF. CDR3 in DNA: TGTGCCAGCAGCTTAGTCTGGGGCCGGAACACTGAAGCTTTCTTT.

This sequence joins TRBV7-2 and TRBJ2-2; D is perhaps TRBD2 (6 bases). This CDR3 has 14 amino acids. V was cut by 3 bases and J by 3 bases, with 8 bases left in between. Germline-derived CDR1 and CDR2 are SGHTA and FQGNSA. The CDR3 reads CASSFSGDTGELFF. CDR3 in DNA: TGTGCCAGCAGCTTCTCGGGAGACACCGGGGAGCTGTTTTTT.

This sequence joins TRBV21-1 and TRBJ1-2; the table's D call, TRBD1, has no DNA check behind it. TRBV21-1 is classified as a pseudogene. This CDR3 is 18 amino acids long. The CDR3 spells CASSKFLQRTGHPYGYTF. The CDR3 DNA sequence: TGTGCCAGCAGCAAATTTCTTCAGAGGACAGGACACCCCTATGGCTACACCTTC.

The gene calls are TRBV12-3 or TRBV12-4 and TRBJ2-5; a possible D gene is TRBD2 (5 bases). The CDR3 is 11 residues long. Trimming pared 8 bases from V and 4 bases from J, leaving 8 bases between. CDR3 loop: CASLAGETQYF. CDR3 nucleotide sequence: TGTGCCAGCCTAGCCGGAGAGACCCAGTACTTC.